This TCR beta chain was sequenced in a study of blood T cell repertoires in COVID-19 (dated by TCRdb to about 2020). For the wider study: The collaborator samples originated in the United States, Italy and Spain and spanned the acute and convalescent phases of COVID-19. Samples came from the ongoing ImmuneRACE study (first 160 participants) plus 1,254 subjects from 6 global collaborators. A de-identified subject ID, COVID-19 status, age in years and sex were almost always included in the sample metadata. The prospective study material was composed of cDNA or gDNA derived from T cells, B-cell-depleted T cells, or PBMCs. The repertoires were released in a freely available public database meant as a resource for research on the immune response to SARS-CoV-2. Deeply sampled blood TCRbeta repertoires from subjects exposed to, actively infected with, or recovered from COVID-19 were included in the dataset. Where HLA class I and class II types were available, the types were taken from metadata supplied by the sample provider, not from assay-based typing.

Another Seattle source contributed samples from volunteer blood donors who had recovered from COVID-19. Whole blood was collected in K2EDTA tubes by collaborating institutions according to the institutions' own protocols. For TCRbeta analysis, collaborators shipped samples in one of three forms: frozen whole blood, isolated PBMCs, or DNA extracted from either of those sample types. A word on this clone: What antigen it recognizes has not been identified. No qualities accompany the bases; no much larger clone lies one base away.

On the study overall, not on this receptor specifically: The quantity of clinical and demographic metadata differed by source and by participant and was supplied without curation.

Its CDR3 holds 15 amino acids, cysteine through phenylalanine. Only CDR3 DNA is held: 45 bases, read in frame from base 1. The germline V gene (reference sequence) specifies SEHNR as CDR1 and FQNEAQ as CDR2. The V end gives up 6 bases and the J end 5 bases, leaving 10 bases in the junction not matched to a gene. TCRbeta CDR3 regions were amplified from genomic DNA using the immunoSEQ Assay, a bias-controlled multiplex PCR. The authors' analysis ran thus. The number of nucleated cells in each sample was estimated from the amplification of reference gene primers within the assay. Sequence reads were collapsed and filtered to measure the absolute abundance of every unique TCRbeta CDR3 rearrangement. For each sample, productive Simpson clonality was calculated by taking the square root of Simpson's diversity index across productive rearrangements. TCRdb provides this immuneACCESS table in a form limited to in-frame rearrangements. Some clones are lacking; in checked studies, under half of them reflect an unresolved V gene, and why the rest are absent is not known. For V, J and clone size, that table is used; D and trimming come from the DNA. This sample lists over 150,000 clones; 88% were detected once. The ten largest make up approximately 2.1% of the sample.

The chain was built from TRBV7-9 and TRBJ2-3; 8 nucleotides in the junction match TRBD1. The specimen was peripheral blood. The sequence derives from a man aged 45-65 years who had recovered from COVID-19. The nucleotide sequence reads as follows: TGTGCCAGCAGGCCCCCAGGGGGCCAGCAAGATACGCAGTATTTT. This sequence encodes CASRPPGGQQDTQYF.